These T cell receptor beta chains were read from a single sample in a study of beta chain features in type 1 diabetes. Sequencing used immunoSEQ multiplex PCR; TCRdb keeps in-frame clones, though not all of them. Seen here are 120,000 to 150,000 clones, 8% to 13% observed once, and the top ten hold about 1.3%. The specimen sequenced was naive CD4+ T cells from blood. The source is a man aged 18 to 35 in good health. The CDR3 runs from the conserved cysteine through the conserved F or W. Fields, in order: D gene, clone size, V gene, J gene, CDR3 protein, CDR3 DNA. The D gene is left open where the match is weak. Clone size, where shown, is once, few, many, or a class for clones that have expanded.

>TRBD2|.|TRBV7-8|TRBJ2-1
CASSLVGGSYNEQFF
TGTGCCAGCAGCTTAGTGGGGGGGTCCTACAATGAGCAGTTCTTC
>.|few|TRBV30|TRBJ2-5
CAWTNQETQYF
TGTGCCTGGACTAACCAAGAGACCCAGTACTTC
>TRBD2|.|TRBV27|TRBJ2-5
CASSSLAGGRETQYF
TGTGCCAGCAGTTCGCTAGCGGGGGGTCGAGAGACCCAGTACTTC
>TRBD1|.|TRBV28|TRBJ1-3
CASGLTGGAGNTIYF
TGTGCCAGCGGGCTGACAGGGGGAGCGGGAAACACCATATATTTT
>.|.|TRBV9|TRBJ2-3
CASSPSGLTDTQYF
TGTGCCAGCAGCCCATCAGGCCTCACAGATACGCAGTATTTT
>.|few|TRBV5-4|TRBJ2-7
CASSRGQTSYEQYF
TGTGCCAGCAGCCGAGGACAGACTTCCTACGAGCAGTACTTC
>.|.|TRBV7-2|TRBJ2-5
CASTRRGFGETQYF
TGTGCCAGCACACGAAGAGGGTTCGGAGAGACCCAGTACTTC
>.|few|TRBV5-4|TRBJ2-3
CASSIPGLPSTDTQYF
TGTGCCAGCAGCATCCCGGGACTCCCAAGCACAGATACGCAGTATTTT
>TRBD2|.|TRBV29-1|TRBJ2-1
CSVGLAGYNEQFF
TGCAGCGTTGGTTTAGCGGGCTACAATGAGCAGTTCTTC
>.|.|TRBV11-3|TRBJ2-1
CASSKNSPRGSSYNEQFF
TGTGCCAGCAGCAAAAATAGCCCTCGGGGGAGCTCCTACAATGAGCAGTTCTTC
>TRBD2|few|TRBV7-9|TRBJ2-7
CASSSTAGGLWEQYF
TGTGCCAGCAGCTCCACAGCGGGGGGGCTTTGGGAGCAGTACTTC
>TRBD2|few|TRBV18|TRBJ2-7
CASWDPGGYEQYF
TGTGCCAGCTGGGACCCGGGGGGATACGAGCAGTACTTC
>.|.|TRBV5-1|TRBJ2-1
CASRPGGGDNEQFF
TGCGCCAGCAGACCCGGAGGGGGCGACAATGAGCAGTTCTTC
>.|.|TRBV2|TRBJ1-5
CASSQGGNQPQHF
TGTGCCAGCAGTCAGGGTGGCAATCAGCCCCAGCATTTT
>TRBD2|.|TRBV10-3|TRBJ2-1
CAISAGGLGNEQFF
TGTGCCATCAGCGCGGGGGGGCTAGGGAATGAGCAGTTCTTC
>TRBD1|.|TRBV29-1|TRBJ1-3
CSVYRGRGNTIYF
TGCAGCGTTTACAGGGGGCGAGGAAACACCATATATTTT
>TRBD1|.|TRBV5-1|TRBJ1-2
CASAPPGQEYGYTF
TGCGCCAGCGCCCCACCGGGACAGGAGTATGGCTACACCTTC
>.|.|TRBV2|TRBJ2-1
CASREQGLNEQFF
TGTGCCAGCAGGGAACAGGGCCTAAATGAGCAGTTCTTC
>.|many|TRBV30|TRBJ2-2
CAWSTGTAGELFF
TGTGCCTGGAGTACAGGCACCGCCGGGGAGCTGTTTTTT
>.|few|TRBV30|TRBJ2-1
CAWRLRGGQFF
TGTGCCTGGAGACTTAGGGGTGGGCAGTTCTTC
>.|.|TRBV2|TRBJ2-5
CATGVQETQYF
TGTGCCACGGGAGTCCAAGAGACCCAGTACTTC
>.|.|TRBV5-1|TRBJ2-5
CASSFELETQYF
TGCGCCAGCAGCTTCGAGCTGGAGACCCAGTACTTC
>TRBD2|few|TRBV18|TRBJ2-7
CASSPISSGGVSSYEQYF
TGTGCCAGCTCACCAATAAGTAGCGGGGGGGTAAGCTCCTACGAGCAGTACTTC
>TRBD2|.|TRBV7-3|TRBJ2-1
CASSLTRPSGGDEQFF
TGTGCCAGCAGCTTAACACGTCCTAGCGGGGGGGATGAGCAGTTCTTC
>TRBD1|.|TRBV11-2|TRBJ2-7
CASSPGTGSHEQYF
TGTGCCAGCAGCCCCGGGACAGGGTCTCACGAGCAGTACTTC
>.|.|TRBV9|TRBJ2-5
CASSAQGYQETQYF
TGTGCCAGCAGCGCCCAGGGGTACCAAGAGACCCAGTACTTC
>.|.|TRBV5-4|TRBJ2-5
CASSFSGEETQYF
TGTGCCAGCAGCTTCTCGGGGGAGGAGACCCAGTACTTC
>.|few|TRBV5-6|TRBJ1-1
CASSLVGKGRNTEAFF
TGTGCCAGCAGCTTGGTGGGTAAGGGGCGGAACACTGAAGCTTTCTTT
>.|.|TRBV9|TRBJ2-3
CASSVATDTQYF
TGTGCCAGCAGCGTGGCCACAGATACGCAGTATTTT
>.|.|TRBV10-2|TRBJ2-7
CASSEWSVGDEQYF
TGCGCCAGCAGTGAGTGGTCGGTAGGGGACGAGCAGTACTTC
>.|many|TRBV7-3|TRBJ2-7
CASSPVRGDEQYF
TGTGCCAGCAGCCCCGTCAGGGGTGACGAGCAGTACTTC
>.|few|TRBV7-9|TRBJ2-1
CASSLAAQGLVFREQFF
TGTGCCAGCAGCTTAGCGGCCCAGGGGCTGGTTTTCAGGGAGCAGTTCTTC
>TRBD1|.|TRBV7-2|TRBJ2-7
CASSPGQGGGEQYF
TGTGCCAGCAGCCCCGGACAGGGGGGAGGCGAGCAGTACTTC
>TRBD1|.|TRBV7-2|TRBJ1-2
CASRIDRARGYTF
TGTGCCAGCAGAATTGACAGGGCTCGGGGCTACACCTTC
>.|few|TRBV7-2|TRBJ1-1
CASSLTGTTEAFF
TGTGCCAGCAGCTTAACAGGTACCACTGAAGCTTTCTTT
>TRBD1|.|TRBV7-9|TRBJ2-1
CASSLGDRYNEQFF
TGTGCCAGCAGCTTAGGGGACAGGTACAATGAGCAGTTCTTC
>.|few|TRBV28|TRBJ2-2
CASSTSERAGGELFF
.
>TRBD1|.|TRBV7-2|TRBJ1-2
CASSLVAGGGYTF
TGTGCCAGCAGCTTAGTGGCAGGGGGCGGCTACACCTTC
>TRBD1|few|TRBV30|TRBJ2-3
CAWGGQLISTDTQYF
TGTGCCTGGGGGGGACAGCTAATTAGCACAGATACGCAGTATTTT
>TRBD1|few|TRBV30|TRBJ1-5
CAWSGTGSQPQHF
TGTGCCTGGAGTGGGACAGGTTCTCAGCCCCAGCATTTT